The following is a T cell receptor (beta chain) sequence with its context. The target antigen is unknown. This PCR relied on a set of 60 Vbeta primers and 13 Jbeta primers. Here immunoSEQ multiplex PCR was the method, and the copy in TCRdb shows in-frame clones only, minus some. Of 140,000 to 150,000 clones in the sample, about 70% are singletons; the top ten hold about 1.8%. These data come from a study of cytomegalovirus exposure and HLA in healthy donors. Study-level information: As an earlier analysis found, some 180 million T cells yielded 95 million to 130 million unique TCR beta sequences. Whole-study results and caveats: Donor immune exposure was known only as CMV serostatus.

The germline V gene encodes CDR1 SEHNR and CDR2 FQNEAQ (reference sequence). V gave up 1 base and J gave up 6 bases, with 15 bases separating them. The CDR3 is 16 residues long. The chain uses TRBV7-9 and TRBJ1-4, with TRBD1 as a possible D gene (6 bases). This TCR derives from a middle-aged woman in good health and CMV-seronegative. The sample consisted of PBMCs. DNA for the CDR3: TGTGCCAGCAGCTTAGGGACACAGGGTTTGGATGAAAAACTGTTTTTT. Translated: CASSLGTQGLDEKLFF.